This T cell receptor beta chain originates from a study of blood T cell repertoires in COVID-19. Study-level background: Collection of acute and convalescent COVID-19 samples took place in the United States, Italy and Spain.

V was pared by 3 bases and J by 1 base, with 9 bases of the junction left unmatched. The V gene's germline CDR1 is LNHDA and CDR2 SQIVND (reference sequence). This CDR3 has 17 residues. Produced via immunoSEQ multiplex PCR; TCRdb's table is partial and in-frame only. The sample has fewer than 70,000 clones; over 75% are singletons. This TCR came from a human donor in a cohort sampled during active COVID-19. The sequenced sample consisted of peripheral blood. J is TRBJ1-1 and V is TRBV19; TRBD1 agrees at 9 bases. Written as DNA, the CDR3 is TGTGCCAGTAGTATCGGAACAGGGGGCCGATCGAACACTGAAGCTTTCTTT. Its translation is CASSIGTGGRSNTEAFF.